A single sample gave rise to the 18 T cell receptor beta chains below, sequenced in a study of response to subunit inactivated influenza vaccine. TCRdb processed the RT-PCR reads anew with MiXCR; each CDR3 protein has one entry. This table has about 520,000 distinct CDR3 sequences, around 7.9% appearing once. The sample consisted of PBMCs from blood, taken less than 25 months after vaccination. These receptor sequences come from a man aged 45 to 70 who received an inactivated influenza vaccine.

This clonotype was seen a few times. The CDR3 loop reads CASSEGTRGTEAFF. As DNA, the CDR3 is TGTGCCAGCAGCGAGGGGACTCGTGGGACTGAAGCTTTCTTT. The chain recombines TRBV7-2 with TRBJ1-1; tentative D call: TRBD1 (5 bases). The V gene lost 5 bases and the J gene lost 5 bases, with 15 bases spanning the gap. CDR1 and CDR2 from the germline V gene are SGHTA and FQGNSA. There are 14 residues in the CDR3.

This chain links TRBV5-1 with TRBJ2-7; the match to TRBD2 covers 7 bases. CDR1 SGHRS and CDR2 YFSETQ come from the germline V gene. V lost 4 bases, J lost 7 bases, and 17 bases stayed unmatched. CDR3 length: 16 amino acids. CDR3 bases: TGCGCCAGCAGCCAATATAGCGGGTTGGGACCTGGAGAGCAGTACTTC. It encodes CASSQYSGLGPGEQYF.

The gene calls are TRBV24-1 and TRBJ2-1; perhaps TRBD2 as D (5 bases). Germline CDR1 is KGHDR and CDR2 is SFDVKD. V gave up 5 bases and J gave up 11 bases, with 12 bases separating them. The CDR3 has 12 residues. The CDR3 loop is CATSGILGQQFF. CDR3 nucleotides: TGTGCCACCAGTGGCATACTAGGCCAGCAGTTCTTC.

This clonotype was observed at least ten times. CDR3 sequence reads: CASSYRDGNQPQHF. The CDR3 DNA is TGTGCCAGCAGTTACAGGGATGGCAATCAGCCCCAGCATTTT. The chain combines TRBV6-2 or TRBV6-3 with TRBJ1-5; no definite D call. The CDR3 contains 14 residues. Germline V gene lookup returns CDR1 MNHEY and CDR2 SVGEGT. Trimming stripped 2 bases from V and 2 bases from J, with 7 bases between.

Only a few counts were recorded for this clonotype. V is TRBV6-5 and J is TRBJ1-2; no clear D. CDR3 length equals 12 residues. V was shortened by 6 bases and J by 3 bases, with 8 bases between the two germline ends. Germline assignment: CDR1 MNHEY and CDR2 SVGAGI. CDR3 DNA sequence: TGTGCCAGCAGCATGGACCACTATGGCTACACCTTC. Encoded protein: CASSMDHYGYTF.

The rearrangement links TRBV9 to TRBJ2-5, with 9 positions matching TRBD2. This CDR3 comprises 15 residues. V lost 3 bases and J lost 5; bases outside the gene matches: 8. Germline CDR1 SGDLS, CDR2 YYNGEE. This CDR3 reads CASSAVAGVGETQYF. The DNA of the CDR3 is TGTGCCAGCAGCGCAGTAGCGGGAGTAGGGGAGACCCAGTACTTC.

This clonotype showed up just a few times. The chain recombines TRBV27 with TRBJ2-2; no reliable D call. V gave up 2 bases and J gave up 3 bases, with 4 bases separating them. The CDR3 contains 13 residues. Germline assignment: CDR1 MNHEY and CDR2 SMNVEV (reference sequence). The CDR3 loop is CASSLQDTGELFF. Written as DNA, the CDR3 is TGTGCCAGCAGTTTACAGGACACCGGGGAGCTGTTTTTT.

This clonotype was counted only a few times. Here the CDR3 reads CASSHGTSGRAGEQFF. The CDR3, as DNA: TGCGCCAGCAGCCACGGGACTAGCGGGAGGGCGGGTGAGCAGTTCTTC. The V gene is TRBV4-3, the J gene TRBJ2-1; 16 positions agree with TRBD2. Germline-derived CDR1 and CDR2 are LGHNA and YSLEER. There are 16 residues in the CDR3. V was pared by 3 bases and J by 9 bases, with 5 bases of the junction left unmatched.

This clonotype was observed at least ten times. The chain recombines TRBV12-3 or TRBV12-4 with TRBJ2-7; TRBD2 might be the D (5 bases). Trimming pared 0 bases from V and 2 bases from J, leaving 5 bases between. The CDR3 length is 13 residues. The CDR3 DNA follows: TGTGCCAGCAGTTTAGCGGGAGCCTACGAGCAGTACTTC. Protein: CASSLAGAYEQYF.

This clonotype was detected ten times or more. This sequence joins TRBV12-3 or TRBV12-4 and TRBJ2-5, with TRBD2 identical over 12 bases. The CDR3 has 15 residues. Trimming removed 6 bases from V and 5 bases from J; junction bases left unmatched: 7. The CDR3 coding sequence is TGTGCCAGCAGCTCTAGCGGGGGGGCCTTGGAGACCCAGTACTTC. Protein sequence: CASSSSGGALETQYF.

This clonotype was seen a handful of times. CDR3 loop: CASSRFGYNEQFF. For the CDR3, the DNA is TGTGCCAGCAGCCGATTCGGCTACAATGAGCAGTTCTTC. This rearrangement joins TRBV14 to TRBJ2-1; no clear D gene. Germline V CDR1 and CDR2: SGHDN, FVKESK. CDR3 length: 13 residues. V shed 4 bases and J shed 3 bases, with 7 bases lying between them.

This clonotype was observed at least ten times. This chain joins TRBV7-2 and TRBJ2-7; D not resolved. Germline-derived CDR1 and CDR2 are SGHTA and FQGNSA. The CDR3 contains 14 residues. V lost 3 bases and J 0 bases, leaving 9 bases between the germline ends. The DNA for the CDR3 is TGTGCCAGCAGCTTGAGTTATCACTCCTACGAGCAGTACTTC. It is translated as CASSLSYHSYEQYF.

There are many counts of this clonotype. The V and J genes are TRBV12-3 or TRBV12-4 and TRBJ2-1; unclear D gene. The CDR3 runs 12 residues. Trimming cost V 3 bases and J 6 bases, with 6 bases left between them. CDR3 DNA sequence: TGTGCCAGCAGTTTTTGGGGCAATGAGCAGTTCTTC. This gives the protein CASSFWGNEQFF.

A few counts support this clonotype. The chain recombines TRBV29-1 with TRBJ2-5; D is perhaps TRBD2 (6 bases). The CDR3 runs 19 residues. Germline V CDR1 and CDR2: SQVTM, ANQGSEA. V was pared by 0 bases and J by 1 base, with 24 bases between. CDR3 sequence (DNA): TGCAGCGTTGAAGACGCCCTACCCCGCCGCCCTAGCGTCCAAGAGACCCAGTACTTC. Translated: CSVEDALPRRPSVQETQYF. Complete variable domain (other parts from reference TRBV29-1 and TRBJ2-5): SAVISQKPSRDICQRGTSLTIQCQVDSQVTMMFWYRQQPGQSLTLIATANQGSEATYESGFVIDKFPISRPNLTFSTLTVSNMSPEDSSIYLCSVEDALPRRPSVQETQYFGPGTRLLVL.

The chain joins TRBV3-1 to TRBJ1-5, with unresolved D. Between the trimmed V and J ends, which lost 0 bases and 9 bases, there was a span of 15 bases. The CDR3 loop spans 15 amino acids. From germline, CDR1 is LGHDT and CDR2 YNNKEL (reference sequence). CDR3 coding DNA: TGTGCCAGCAGCCAAGATGTGAGTTTTTTAAGGCCCCAGCATTTT. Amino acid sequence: CASSQDVSFLRPQHF.

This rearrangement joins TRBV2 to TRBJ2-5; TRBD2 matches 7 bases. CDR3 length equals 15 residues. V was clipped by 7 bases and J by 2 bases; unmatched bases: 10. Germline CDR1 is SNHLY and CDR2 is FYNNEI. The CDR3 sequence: CASIGLGFPQETQYF. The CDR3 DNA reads TGTGCCAGCATAGGACTAGGCTTCCCTCAAGAGACCCAGTACTTC. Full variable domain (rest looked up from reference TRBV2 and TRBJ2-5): EPEVTQTPSHQVTQMGQEVILRCVPISNHLYFYWYRQILGQKVEFLVSFYNNEISEKSEIFDDQFSVERPDGSNFTLKIRSTKLEDSAMYFCASIGLGFPQETQYFGPGTRLLVL.

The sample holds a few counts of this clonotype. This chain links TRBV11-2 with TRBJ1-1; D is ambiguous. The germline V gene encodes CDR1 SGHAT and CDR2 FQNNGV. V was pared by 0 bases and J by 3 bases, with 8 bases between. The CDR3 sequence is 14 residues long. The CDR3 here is CASSLDLVYTEAFF. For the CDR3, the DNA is TGTGCCAGCAGCTTAGATCTAGTATACACTGAAGCTTTCTTT.

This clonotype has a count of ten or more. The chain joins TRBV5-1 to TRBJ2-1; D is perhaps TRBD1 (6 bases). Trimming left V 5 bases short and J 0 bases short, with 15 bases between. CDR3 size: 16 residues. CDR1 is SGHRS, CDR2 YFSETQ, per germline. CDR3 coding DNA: TGCGCCAGCAGGACCACAACAGGGAGCTCCTACAATGAGCAGTTCTTC. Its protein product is CASRTTTGSSYNEQFF.